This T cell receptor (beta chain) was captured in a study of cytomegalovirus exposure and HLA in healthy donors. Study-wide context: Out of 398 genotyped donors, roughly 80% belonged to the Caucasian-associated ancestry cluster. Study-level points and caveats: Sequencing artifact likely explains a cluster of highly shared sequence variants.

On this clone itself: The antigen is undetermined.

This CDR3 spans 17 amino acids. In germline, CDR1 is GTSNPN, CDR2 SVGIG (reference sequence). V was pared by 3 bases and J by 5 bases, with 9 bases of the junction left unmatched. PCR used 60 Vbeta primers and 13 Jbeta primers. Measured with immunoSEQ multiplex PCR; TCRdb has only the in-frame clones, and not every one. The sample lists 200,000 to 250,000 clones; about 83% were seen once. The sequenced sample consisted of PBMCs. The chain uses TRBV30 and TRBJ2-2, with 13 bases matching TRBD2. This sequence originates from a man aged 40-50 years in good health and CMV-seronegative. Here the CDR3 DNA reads TGTGCCTGGAGCCCCCGCCGACTAGCGGGAGGAACCGGGGAGCTGTTTTTT. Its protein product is CAWSPRRLAGGTGELFF.